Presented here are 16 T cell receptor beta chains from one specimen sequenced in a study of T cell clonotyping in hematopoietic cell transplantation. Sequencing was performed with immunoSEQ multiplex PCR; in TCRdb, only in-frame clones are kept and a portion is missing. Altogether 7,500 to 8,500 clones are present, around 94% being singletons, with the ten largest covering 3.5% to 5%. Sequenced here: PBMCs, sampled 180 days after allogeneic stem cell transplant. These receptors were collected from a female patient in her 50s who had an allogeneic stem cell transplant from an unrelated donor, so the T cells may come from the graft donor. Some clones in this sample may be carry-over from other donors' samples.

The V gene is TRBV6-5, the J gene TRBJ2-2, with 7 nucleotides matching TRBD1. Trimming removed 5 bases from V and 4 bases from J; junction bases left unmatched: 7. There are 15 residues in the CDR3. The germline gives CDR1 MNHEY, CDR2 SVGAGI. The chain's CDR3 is CASSQGTAPTGELFF. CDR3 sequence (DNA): TGTGCCAGCAGTCAAGGGACAGCACCCACCGGGGAGCTGTTTTTT.

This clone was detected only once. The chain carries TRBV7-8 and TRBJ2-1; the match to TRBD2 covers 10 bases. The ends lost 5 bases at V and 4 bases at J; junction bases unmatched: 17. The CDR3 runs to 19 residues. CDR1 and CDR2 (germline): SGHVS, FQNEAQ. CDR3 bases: TGTGCCAGCAGCCGAGGTATTCAGGTTAGCGGGGGGCCATACAATGAGCAGTTCTTC. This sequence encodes CASSRGIQVSGGPYNEQFF. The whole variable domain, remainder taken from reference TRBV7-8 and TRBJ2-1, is GAGVSQSPRYKVAKRGQDVALRCDPISGHVSLFWYQQALGQGPEFLTYFQNEAQLDKSGLPSDRFFAERPEGSVSTLKIQRTQQEDSAVYLCASSRGIQVSGGPYNEQFFGPGTRLTVL.

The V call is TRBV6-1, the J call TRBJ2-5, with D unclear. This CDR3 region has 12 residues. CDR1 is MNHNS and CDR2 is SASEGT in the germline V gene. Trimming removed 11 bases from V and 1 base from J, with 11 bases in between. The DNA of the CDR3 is TGTGCCGTTCGGAGAATCCAAGAGACCCAGTACTTC. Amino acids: CAVRRIQETQYF.

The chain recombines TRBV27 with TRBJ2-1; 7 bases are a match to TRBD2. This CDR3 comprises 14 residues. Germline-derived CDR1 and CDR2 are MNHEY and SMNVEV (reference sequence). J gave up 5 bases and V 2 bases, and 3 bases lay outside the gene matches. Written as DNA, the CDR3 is TGTGCCAGCAGTTTAATGGCGGGGGACAATGAGCAGTTCTTC. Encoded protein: CASSLMAGDNEQFF.

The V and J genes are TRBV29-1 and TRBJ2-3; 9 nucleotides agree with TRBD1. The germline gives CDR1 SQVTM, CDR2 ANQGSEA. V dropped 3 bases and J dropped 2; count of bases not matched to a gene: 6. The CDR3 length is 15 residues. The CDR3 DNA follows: TGCAGCGTTGATTTCGGGACAGGGACCACAGATACGCAGTATTTT. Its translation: CSVDFGTGTTDTQYF.

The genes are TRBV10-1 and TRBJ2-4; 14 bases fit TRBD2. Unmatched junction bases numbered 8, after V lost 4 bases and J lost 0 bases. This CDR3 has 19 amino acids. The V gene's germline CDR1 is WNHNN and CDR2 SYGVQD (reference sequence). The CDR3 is CASSGTTSGRDTAKNIQYF. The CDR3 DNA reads TGCGCCAGCAGTGGAACGACTAGCGGGAGGGATACAGCCAAAAACATTCAGTACTTC.

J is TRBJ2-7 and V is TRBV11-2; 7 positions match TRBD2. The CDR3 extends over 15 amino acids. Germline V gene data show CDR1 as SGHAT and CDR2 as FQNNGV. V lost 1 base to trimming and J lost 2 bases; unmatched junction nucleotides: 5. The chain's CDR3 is CASSLGAGAPYEQYF. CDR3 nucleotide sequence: TGTGCCAGCAGCTTAGGCGCGGGAGCTCCCTACGAGCAGTACTTC.

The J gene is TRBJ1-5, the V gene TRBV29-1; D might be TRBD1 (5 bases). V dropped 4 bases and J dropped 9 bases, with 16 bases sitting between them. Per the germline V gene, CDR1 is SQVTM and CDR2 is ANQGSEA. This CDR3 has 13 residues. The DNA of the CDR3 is TGCAGCGTTGGCCTCGGCCTCGGGGGGCCCCAGCATTTT. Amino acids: CSVGLGLGGPQHF. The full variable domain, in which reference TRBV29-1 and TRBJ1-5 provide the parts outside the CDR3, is SAVISQKPSRDICQRGTSLTIQCQVDSQVTMMFWYRQQPGQSLTLIATANQGSEATYESGFVIDKFPISRPNLTFSTLTVSNMSPEDSSIYLCSVGLGLGGPQHFGDGTRLSIL.

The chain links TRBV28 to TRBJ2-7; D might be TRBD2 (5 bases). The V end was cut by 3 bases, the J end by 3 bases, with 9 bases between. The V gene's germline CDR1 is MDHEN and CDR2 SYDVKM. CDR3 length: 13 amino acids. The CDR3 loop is CASSLPGLYEQYV. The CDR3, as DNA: TGTGCCAGCAGTTTGCCAGGACTCTACGAGCAGTACGTC.

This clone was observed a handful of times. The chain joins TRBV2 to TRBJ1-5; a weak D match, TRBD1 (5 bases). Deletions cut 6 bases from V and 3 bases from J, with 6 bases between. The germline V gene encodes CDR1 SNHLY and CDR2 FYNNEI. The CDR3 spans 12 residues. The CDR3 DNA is TGTGCCAGCAGAGGGGACAATCAGCCCCAGCATTTT. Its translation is CASRGDNQPQHF.

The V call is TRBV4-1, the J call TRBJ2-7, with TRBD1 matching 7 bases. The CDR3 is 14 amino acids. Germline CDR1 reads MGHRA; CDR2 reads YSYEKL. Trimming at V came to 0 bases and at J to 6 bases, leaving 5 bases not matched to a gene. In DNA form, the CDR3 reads TGCGCCAGCAGCCAAGAGACTAACAGGGGCGAGCAGTACTTC. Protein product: CASSQETNRGEQYF.

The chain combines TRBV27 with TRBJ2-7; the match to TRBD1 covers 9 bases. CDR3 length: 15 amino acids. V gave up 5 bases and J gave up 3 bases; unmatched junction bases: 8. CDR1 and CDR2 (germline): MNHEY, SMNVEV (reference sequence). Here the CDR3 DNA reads TGTGCCAGCAGTCTCACCGGGACAGGGTACTACGAGCAGTACGTC. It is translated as CASSLTGTGYYEQYV.

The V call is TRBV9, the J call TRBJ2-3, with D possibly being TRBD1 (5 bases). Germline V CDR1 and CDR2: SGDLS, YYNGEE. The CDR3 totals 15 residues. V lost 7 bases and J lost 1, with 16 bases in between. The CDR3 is CASSQGTIRTDTQYF. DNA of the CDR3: TGTGCCAGCTCCCAGGGTACGATTCGCACAGATACGCAGTATTTT.

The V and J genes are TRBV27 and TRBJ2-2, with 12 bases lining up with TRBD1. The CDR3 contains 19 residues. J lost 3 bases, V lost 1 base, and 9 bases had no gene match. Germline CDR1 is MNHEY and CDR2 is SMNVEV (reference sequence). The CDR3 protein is CASSLFSGTGGEDTGELFF. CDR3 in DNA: TGTGCCAGCAGTTTATTCTCCGGGACAGGGGGCGAGGACACCGGGGAGCTGTTTTTT.

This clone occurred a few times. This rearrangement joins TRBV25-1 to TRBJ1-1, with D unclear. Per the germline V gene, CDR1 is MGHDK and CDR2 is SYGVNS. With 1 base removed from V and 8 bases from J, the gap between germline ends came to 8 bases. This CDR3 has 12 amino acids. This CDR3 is CASSESGWEAFF. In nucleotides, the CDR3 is TGTGCCAGCAGTGAATCCGGCTGGGAAGCTTTCTTT.

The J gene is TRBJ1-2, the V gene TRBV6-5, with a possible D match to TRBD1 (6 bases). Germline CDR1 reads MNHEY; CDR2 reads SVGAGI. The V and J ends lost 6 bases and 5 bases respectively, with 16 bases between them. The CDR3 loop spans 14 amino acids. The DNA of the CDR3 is TGTGCCAGCAGCCGGACAGCCCCTCCGTATGGCTACACCTTC. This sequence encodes CASSRTAPPYGYTF.